Listed here is a single T cell receptor beta chain. The target antigen is unknown. V dropped 1 base and J dropped 7 bases, with 13 bases sitting between them. Per the germline V gene, CDR1 is KGHSH and CDR2 is LQKENI. This CDR3 contains 14 residues. The record originates from a study of T cell responses to AZD1222 COVID-19 vaccine. Study findings and constraints: Regions 160-218 and 743-854 held dominance among vaccine-associated CD4 TCRs, which spanned spike. It was only after the peak T cell response that any repertoires were sampled. Unmutated variant regions reportedly attract nearly half of all spike-specific TCRs. Donors skewed white British and female; clonal diversity was possibly underestimated.

Data came from immunoSEQ multiplex PCR; TCRdb stores just in-frame clones and leaves some out. Here the sample spans roughly 110,000 clones, roughly 88% being singletons. The genes are TRBV18 and TRBJ1-2, with D perhaps matching TRBD1 (6 bases). The sample in question was peripheral blood, obtained 28 days after the second AZD1222 dose. The origin of this receptor is an adult who received the AZD1222 COVID-19 vaccine. The CDR3 sequence: CASSPRTGPGGYTF. In DNA, the CDR3 is TGTGCCAGCTCACCACGCACAGGGCCGGGTGGCTACACCTTC.